This T cell receptor beta chain was captured by sequencing in a study of control samples from healthy donors and cancer patients. Looked up from germline, CDR1 is MDHEN and CDR2 is SYDVKM. The CDR3 consists of 12 residues. Trimming took off 7 bases at V and 1 base at J, with 8 bases between the two ends. Repertoires were generated with immunoSEQ multiplex PCR, while TCRdb's copy carries only in-frame clones and drops some. The sample yields about 180,000 clones, 90% to 95% seen once. Source material: blood. The gene calls are TRBV28 and TRBJ2-7; the D gene is possibly TRBD1 (6 bases). The TCR was taken from a man under 40 in good health. The CDR3 sequence: CASTDRSYEQYF. CDR3 DNA sequence: TGTGCCAGCACGGACAGATCCTACGAGCAGTACTTC.